Each of the 6 T cell receptor beta chains below was sequenced from the same sample in a study of T cells in Graves' hyperthyroidism and ophthalmopathy. Using RNA transcripts as the source, TCR beta CDR3 regions were amplified. HTBI primers were employed in a first-round RT-PCR of the TCR CDR3. Each CDR3 protein gets one entry after TCRdb re-called the multiplex PCR reads with MiXCR. The sample contains approximately 870,000 distinct CDR3 sequences, approximately 40% of which appear only once. The specimen sequenced was blood. These TCRs come from a man between 18 and 29 years old with Graves' hyperthyroidism.

This clonotype turned up a few times. The rearrangement uses TRBV2 and TRBJ1-6; TRBD1 agrees at 7 bases. Germline CDR1 reads SNHLY; CDR2 reads FYNNEI. Germline trimming cut 6 bases from V and 11 bases from J; bases unmatched to any gene: 16. The CDR3 extends over 16 amino acids. CDR3: CASSSGTAVGRTPLHF. The CDR3, as DNA: TGTGCCAGCAGCTCCGGGACAGCCGTGGGAAGGACACCCCTCCACTTT.

The CDR3 DNA sequence: TGTGCCAGCAGCTTTAGGGAGAGGGGGTTTAGCGAAAAACTGTTTTTT. It translates to CASSFRERGFSEKLFF. This sequence joins TRBV7-2 and TRBJ1-4; maybe TRBD1 (6 bases). V was cut by 3 bases and J by 8 bases, with 19 bases left in between. Germline loops: CDR1 SGHTA, CDR2 FQGNSA. The CDR3 loop spans 16 amino acids. The whole variable domain, filled in from reference TRBV7-2 and TRBJ1-4, reads GAGVSQSPSNKVTEKGKDVELRCDPISGHTALYWYRQSLGQGLEFLIYFQGNSAPDKSGLPSDRFSAERTGGSVSTLTIQRTQQEDSAVYLCASSFRERGFSEKLFFGSGTQLSVL.

The sample holds many counts of this clonotype. The V and J genes are TRBV10-3 and TRBJ2-7; D might be TRBD2 (6 bases). Per germline, CDR1 ENHRY and CDR2 SYGVKD. V was cut by 5 bases and J by 3 bases, with 8 bases left in between. CDR3 length: 12 amino acids. CDR3 sequence (DNA): TGTGCCATCAGTCACGGGAGCTACGAGCAGTACTTC. Encoded protein: CAISHGSYEQYF.

This clonotype has a single count. Mismatch with germline at one junction end may stem from a read error. This chain joins TRBV24-1 and TRBJ2-3, with TRBD2 as a possible D gene (8 bases). This CDR3 has 17 amino acids. CDR1 is KGHDR and CDR2 is SFDVKD in the germline V gene. The CDR3 loop reads CASSDLKRGTGTDTQYF. In DNA form, the CDR3 reads TGTGCCAGCAGTGATTTGAAGCGGGGGACAGGCACAGATACGCAGTATTTT.

This clonotype was detected a few times. This sequence joins TRBV19 and TRBJ2-6, with 10 bases matching TRBD1. Trimming removed 9 bases from V and 2 bases from J; junction bases left unmatched: 7. The CDR3 length is 16 residues. CDR1 is LNHDA, CDR2 SQIVND, per germline (reference sequence). The CDR3 bases are TGTGCCAGCGGTATCGACAGGGGGCCTGGGGCCAACGTCCTGACTTTC. Translating it yields CASGIDRGPGANVLTF.

This clonotype turned up a few times. The chain combines TRBV4-2 with TRBJ2-7; 11 bases are shared with TRBD1. This CDR3 has 14 amino acids. In germline, CDR1 is LGHNA, CDR2 YNFKEQ. The V segment lost 4 bases and the J segment 5 bases; nucleotides outside the gene matches: 4. CDR3 residues: CASSRPGQGDEQYF. The CDR3 region has the DNA TGTGCCAGCAGCCGACCGGGACAGGGGGACGAGCAGTACTTC.